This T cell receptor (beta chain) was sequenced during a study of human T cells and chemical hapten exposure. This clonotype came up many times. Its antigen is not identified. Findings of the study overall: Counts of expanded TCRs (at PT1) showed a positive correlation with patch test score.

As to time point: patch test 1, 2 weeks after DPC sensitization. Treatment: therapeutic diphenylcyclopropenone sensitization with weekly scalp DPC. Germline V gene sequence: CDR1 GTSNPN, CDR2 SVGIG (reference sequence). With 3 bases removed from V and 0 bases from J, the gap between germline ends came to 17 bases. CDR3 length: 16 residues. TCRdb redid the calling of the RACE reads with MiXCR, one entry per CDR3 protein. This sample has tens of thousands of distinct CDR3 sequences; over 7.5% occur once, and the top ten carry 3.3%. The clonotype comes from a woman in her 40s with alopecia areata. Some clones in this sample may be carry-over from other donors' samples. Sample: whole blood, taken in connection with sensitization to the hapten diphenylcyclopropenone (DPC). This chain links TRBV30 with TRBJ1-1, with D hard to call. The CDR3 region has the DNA TGTGCCTGGAGCCCACCGGGTAGGATTATGAACACTGAAGCTTTCTTT. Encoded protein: CAWSPPGRIMNTEAFF.